This TCR beta chain was retrieved from a study of OX40 agonist ivuxolimab in advanced cancers. This CDR3 has 13 residues. Germline values: CDR1 MDHEN, CDR2 SYDVKM. V trimming: 9 bases; J trimming: 3 bases; junction bases outside the gene matches: 4. This clone appeared a few times. Assay used: immunoSEQ multiplex PCR; TCRdb lists only in-frame clones, some missing. The data show roughly 79,000 clones, roughly 81% seen once. Sequenced here: CD4+ or CD8+ T cells sorted from blood, sampled in a trial of the OX40 agonist ivuxolimab. This chain links TRBV28 with TRBJ1-5; 8 bases match TRBD1. This TCR was recovered from an adult with an advanced solid tumor such as melanoma, head and neck, liver or kidney cancer. The CDR3 DNA sequence: TGTGCCAGTTGGACAGGGTCCAATCAGCCCCAGCATTTT. It translates to CASWTGSNQPQHF. The full variable domain, with the rest looked up from reference TRBV28 and TRBJ1-5, is DVKVTQSSRYLVKRTGEKVFLECVQDMDHENMFWYRQDPGLGLRLIYFSYDVKMKEKGDIPEGYSVSREKKERFSLILESASTNQTSMYLCASWTGSNQPQHFGDGTRLSIL.